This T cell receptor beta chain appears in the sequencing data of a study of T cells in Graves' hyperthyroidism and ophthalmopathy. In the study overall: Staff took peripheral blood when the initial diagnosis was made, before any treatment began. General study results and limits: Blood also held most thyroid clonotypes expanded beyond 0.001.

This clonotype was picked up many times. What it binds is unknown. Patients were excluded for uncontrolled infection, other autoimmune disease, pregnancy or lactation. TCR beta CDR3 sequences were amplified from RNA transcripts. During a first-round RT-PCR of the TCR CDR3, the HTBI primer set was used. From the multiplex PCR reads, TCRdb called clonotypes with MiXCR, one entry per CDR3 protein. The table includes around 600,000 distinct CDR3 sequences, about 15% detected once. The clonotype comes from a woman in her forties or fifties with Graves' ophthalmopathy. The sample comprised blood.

CDR3 loop: CASSRLRIQETQYF. Written as DNA, the CDR3 is TGTGCCAGCAGCCGTCTCAGAATCCAAGAGACCCAGTACTTC. The chain combines TRBV7-8 with TRBJ2-5; D gene uncertain. Germline V gives CDR1 SGHVS, CDR2 FQNEAQ. V lost 5 bases and J lost 1, with 11 bases in between. The CDR3 sequence is 14 residues long.